This T cell receptor (beta chain) derives from a study of vaccination effects on CD4 cells after COVID-19 (dated by TCRdb to between 2020 and 2023). Turning to the overall study: Two doses of either the BNT162b2 or the mRNA-1273 mRNA SARS-CoV-2 vaccine were administered to participants. SARS-CoV-2 spike-specific CD4+ TCR repertoires from before and after mRNA vaccination were compared in COVID-19 convalescent patients and in infection-naive vaccine recipients. Altogether, about 10 COVID-19 convalescent patients and a few SARS-CoV-2-naive healthy vaccine recipients made up the full study. Cultures from other donors in the study were sequenced with the Oncomine TCR Beta short-read assay on an Illumina iSeq 100. Summary of the overall study and its limitations: Clones induced by infection and clones induced by vaccination both contracted markedly at late timepoints after vaccination, which fits with T cell responses waning over time. Among healthy vaccine recipients, nearly all vaccine-induced clones were SARS-CoV-2 mono-reactive, and just 1 of 255 was cross-reactive with common cold coronaviruses. Only a small number of convalescent patients were included, and no early post-infection timepoints were available, which limited the study.

Taken from cysteine to phenylalanine, the CDR3 has 15 residues. This entry keeps only the CDR3 DNA: 45 bases, framed from base 1. The germline V gene yields MNHEY for CDR1 and SVGAGI for CDR2. Germline trimming: 4 bases from V, 9 bases from J; junction bases outside gene matches: 8. With respect to this clone: Its target antigen remains unknown. No base-level quality is on record; no much larger clone is a single base apart.

In the ViraFEST assay, PBMC were stimulated with viral peptide pools, and antigen-specific CD4+ T cell clonotypes were then identified by expansion using TCR sequencing. After approximately 11 days of culture, CD4+ T cells were isolated with the EasySep CD4+ T cell isolation kit. None of the healthy vaccine recipients had a prior SARS-CoV-2 infection, which was confirmed by nucleocapsid antibody tests that came back negative both before and after vaccination. Around 2.1 million PBMC per well were cultured with 9 to 10 ug/ml peptides in IMDM containing approximately 4.5% human AB serum, around 9.7 IU/ml IL-2 and gentamicin. On days 3 and 7, half of the culture medium was replaced with fresh IL-2-containing medium. Unless noted otherwise, every peptide stimulation condition was cultured in triplicate wells. Using Ficoll-Paque Plus gradient centrifugation, PBMC were separated from whole blood and then either used fresh or cryopreserved at -140C. The spike proteins of SARS-CoV-2 and of the common cold coronaviruses HCoV-NL63, HCoV-OC43 and HCoV-229E were spanned by overlapping peptide pools. Genomic DNA was extracted from cultured CD4+ T cells with the QIAamp micro DNA kit.

The library relied on the immunoSEQ multiplex PCR assay. DNA from the cultured, isolated CD4+ T cells was subjected to TCR beta CDR3 sequencing. Per the original workflow: Non-productive TCR sequences were removed and reads were trimmed to the CDR3 region, keeping CDR3s of at least 7 amino acids. Antigen-specific clonotypes were identified using the MANAFEST web app by comparison of expansion in peptide wells against reference cultures. To count as positive, a clone had to show expansion at FDR<0.05 compared with the reference and with all other wells, an odds ratio above 5, and a frequency above 0.1% in two replicate wells. A clonotype was defined as cross-reactive if the clonotype was significantly expanded both in SARS-CoV-2 spike wells and in at least one common cold coronavirus spike condition. CDR3 similarity was assessed by Levenshtein distance with the stringdist R package, and unrooted trees were built with ape in R 3.6.1. TCRdb's version of the immuneACCESS table is confined to in-frame rearrangements and falls short of the full clone set. An unresolved V gene accounts for under half of the shortfall where checked; the remainder is of unknown origin. That table furnishes V, J and clone size, whereas the DNA furnished D and trimming. The sample data list around 13,000 clones, and over 65% of these were observed just once. Clones ranked in the top ten supply about a quarter of the sample.

The sequencing here drew on CD4+ T cells from PBMCs cultured with HCoV-229E spike peptides, taken before COVID-19 vaccination. The intended sense of this specimen's cell subset or site label: HCoV-229E spike overlapping peptide pool stimulation. The chain is made from TRBV6-5 and TRBJ2-2, with 10 middle bases fitting TRBD2. The sequence was collected from a human donor who received a COVID-19 vaccine. Here the CDR3 is given as CASSSGLAVRWELFF. The nucleotide sequence reads as follows: TGTGCCAGCAGTTCCGGACTAGCGGTGCGGTGGGAGCTGTTTTTT.